This entry concerns a single T cell receptor (beta chain). The count of this clone is one. Its antigen has not been determined. The sample holds no much larger clone one base away, and base qualities are not on file. Sorted unstimulated T cells, along with proliferating T cells recovered from mixed lymphocyte reactions, underwent TCRbeta CDR3 sequencing. Fresh whole blood from fewer than 11 HLA-typed healthy donors served as the source for isolating PBMCs. To map where alloreactive clones came from, unstimulated CD4+ regulatory T cells were FACS-sorted. The data derive from a study of siplizumab effects on memory and regulatory T cells (dated by TCRdb to between 2017 and 2020). Background on the whole study: The study examined how the anti-CD2 antibody siplizumab affects alloreactive T-cell subsets in allogeneic mixed lymphocyte reactions built from human PBMCs. What the authors observed across the whole study: Unstimulated naive T cells appeared to be more diverse than memory T cells, and naive cells seemed to make a substantial contribution to the alloresponse. Of the alloreactive CD4+ clones that could be mapped, the Treg-derived share averaged approximately 67% with siplizumab compared with about 25% in control reactions. No functional confirmation was obtained for the suppressive function of proliferating Tregs from siplizumab cultures. Siplizumab significantly lowered the cumulative frequency of alloreactive sequences that could be traced to unstimulated CD4+ memory T cells. Because sequences below about 10^-5 frequency were poorly captured, only a minor fraction of alloreactive clones could be mapped to unstimulated subsets. Roughly 80-97% of proliferating CD4+ or CD8+ clones could not be assigned a naive or memory phenotype.

Libraries came from the immunoSEQ multiplex PCR assay. Some 100,000 TCR templates per sample were assayed by the deep sequencing platform. Genomic DNA extracted from sorted T cells was used for TCRbeta CDR3 sequencing. The original methods were these. The R programming language was used for the clonal analysis of the TCRbeta CDR3 data. Unstimulated samples were compared with post-reaction CFSE-low samples to define alloreactive CD4+ and CD8+ clones. By matching sequences to the repertoires of sorted unstimulated Treg and non-Treg cells, each alloreactive CD4+ clone was assigned a regulatory or non-regulatory origin. TCRdb's version of the immuneACCESS table is confined to in-frame rearrangements and falls short of the full clone set. An unresolved V gene accounts for under half of the shortfall where checked; the remainder is of unknown origin. V and J calls and clone size follow that table, whereas D and trimming were derived from the DNA. This sample lists approximately 110,000 clones; about 90% were detected once. The top ten hold under 0.75% of the sample.

The TCR comes from a human donor in good health. The material sequenced was Tregs sorted from blood.

At the DNA level, the sequence is TGTGCCAGCAGCAAAGAAGCGCTAGCGGCCTACGAGCAGTACTTC. Translated, this is CASSKEALAAYEQYF. The chain links TRBV21-1 with TRBJ2-7; the table's D call TRBD2 went unverified against the DNA. TRBV21-1 is marked as a pseudogene. The cysteine opens and the phenylalanine closes a CDR3 of 15 amino acids. Here the CDR3 DNA is all that survives: 45 bases in frame from base 1.